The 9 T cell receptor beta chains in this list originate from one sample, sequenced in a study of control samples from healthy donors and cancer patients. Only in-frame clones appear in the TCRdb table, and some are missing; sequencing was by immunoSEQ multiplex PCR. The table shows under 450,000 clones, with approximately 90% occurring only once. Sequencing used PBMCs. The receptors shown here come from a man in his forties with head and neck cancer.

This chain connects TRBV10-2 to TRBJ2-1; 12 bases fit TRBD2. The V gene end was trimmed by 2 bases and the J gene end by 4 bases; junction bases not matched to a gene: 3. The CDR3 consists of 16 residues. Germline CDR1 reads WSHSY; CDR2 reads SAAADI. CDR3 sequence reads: CASSELAGGEYNEQFF. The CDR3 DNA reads TGCGCCAGCAGTGAGCTAGCGGGAGGGGAATACAATGAGCAGTTCTTC.

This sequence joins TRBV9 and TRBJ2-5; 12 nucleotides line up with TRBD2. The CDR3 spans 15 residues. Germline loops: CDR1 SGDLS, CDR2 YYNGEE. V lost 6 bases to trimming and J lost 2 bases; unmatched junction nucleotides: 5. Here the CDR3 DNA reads TGTGCCAGCACCCCGCTAGCGGGGGGGCAAGAGACCCAGTACTTC. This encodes CASTPLAGGQETQYF.

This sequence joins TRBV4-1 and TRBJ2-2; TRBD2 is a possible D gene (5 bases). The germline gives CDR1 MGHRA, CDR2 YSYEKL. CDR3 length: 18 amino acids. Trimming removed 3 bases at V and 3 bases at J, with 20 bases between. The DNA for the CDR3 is TGCGCCAGCAGCCACCCCAACCGGGATCCGGGATACACCGGGGAGCTGTTTTTT. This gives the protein CASSHPNRDPGYTGELFF.

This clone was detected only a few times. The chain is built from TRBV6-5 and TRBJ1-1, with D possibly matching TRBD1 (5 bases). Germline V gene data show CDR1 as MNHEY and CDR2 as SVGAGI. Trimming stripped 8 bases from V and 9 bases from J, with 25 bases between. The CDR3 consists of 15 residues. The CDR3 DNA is TGTGCCAGCTTGAAGTTGGGGGGAGAGTGGACTCAAGCTTTCTTT. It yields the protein CASLKLGGEWTQAFF.

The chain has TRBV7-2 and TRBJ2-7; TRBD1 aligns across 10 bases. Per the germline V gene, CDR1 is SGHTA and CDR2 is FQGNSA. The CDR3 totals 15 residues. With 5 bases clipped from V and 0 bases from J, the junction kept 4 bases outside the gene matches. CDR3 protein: CASSQDRGLSYEQYF. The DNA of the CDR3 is TGTGCCAGCAGCCAAGACAGGGGGCTCTCCTACGAGCAGTACTTC.

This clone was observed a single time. Written as DNA, the CDR3 is TGTGCCAGCAGTGACTGGGGACAGGTTTTTTACGAGCAGTACTTC. It yields the protein CASSDWGQVFYEQYF. This chain joins TRBV6-4 and TRBJ2-7; 8 bases agree with TRBD1. The CDR3 has 15 amino acids. Germline V CDR1 and CDR2: MRHNA, SNTAGT. Trimming removed 1 base from V and 4 bases from J; junction bases left unmatched: 6.

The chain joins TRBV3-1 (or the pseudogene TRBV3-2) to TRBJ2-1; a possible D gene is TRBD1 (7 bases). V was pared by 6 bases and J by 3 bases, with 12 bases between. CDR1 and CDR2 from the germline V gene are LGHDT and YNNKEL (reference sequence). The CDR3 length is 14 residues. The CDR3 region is CASSHRGLYNEQFF. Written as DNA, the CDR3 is TGTGCCAGCAGTCACAGGGGACTCTACAATGAGCAGTTCTTC.

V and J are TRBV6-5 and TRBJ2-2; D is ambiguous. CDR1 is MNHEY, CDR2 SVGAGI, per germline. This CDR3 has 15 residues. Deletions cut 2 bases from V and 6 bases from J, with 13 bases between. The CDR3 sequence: CASSYTNVGPGELFF. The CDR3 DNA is TGTGCCAGCAGTTACACCAACGTGGGCCCCGGGGAGCTGTTTTTT.

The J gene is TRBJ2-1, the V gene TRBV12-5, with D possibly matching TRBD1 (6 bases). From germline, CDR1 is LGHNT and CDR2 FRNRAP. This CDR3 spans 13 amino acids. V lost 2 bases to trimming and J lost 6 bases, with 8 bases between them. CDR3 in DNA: TGTGCTAGTGGTTTGACAGGGCTCAATGAGCAGTTCTTC. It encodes CASGLTGLNEQFF. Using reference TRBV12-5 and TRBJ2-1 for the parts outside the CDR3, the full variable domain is DARVTQTPRHKVTEMGQEVTMRCQPILGHNTVFWYRQTMMQGLELLAYFRNRAPLDDSGMPKDRFSAEMPDATLATLKIQPSEPRDSAVYFCASGLTGLNEQFFGPGTRLTVL.